This T cell receptor (beta chain) was retrieved from a study of glioma-infiltrating T cells. Whole-study results and caveats: Non-neoplastic patients had below-expected tissue-blood divergence, while all gliomas exceeded expectation. Tissue and blood shared very few CDR3 sequences.

Using RNA template, CDR3s of TCR alpha and beta were amplified with iRepertoire arm-PCR. Input was 100-400 ng of tissue mRNA or PBMC total RNA. TCRdb re-called the multiplex PCR reads through MiXCR, storing one row per CDR3 protein. Of under 200,000 distinct CDR3 sequences detected, around 30% appear once; the ten largest clones hold about 19%. The V end was cut by 0 bases, the J end by 3 bases, with 3 bases between. Germline values: CDR1 SGHDN, CDR2 FVKESK. This CDR3 is 13 amino acids long. This clonotype has only a few counts. Its antigen is as yet unknown. A much larger clone lies one base from this, so it may be a read error.

The sample taken for sequencing was glioma tissue, nonneoplastic brain tissue, or PBMCs (not recorded which). This sequence joins TRBV14 and TRBJ2-1; D not resolved. The sequence derives from a human donor with low-grade glioma or glioblastoma, undergoing nonglioma brain surgery, or in good health (not recorded which). In DNA, the CDR3 is TGTGCCAGCAGCCAAGACTTCTACAATGAGCAGTTCTTC. Translation: CASSQDFYNEQFF.